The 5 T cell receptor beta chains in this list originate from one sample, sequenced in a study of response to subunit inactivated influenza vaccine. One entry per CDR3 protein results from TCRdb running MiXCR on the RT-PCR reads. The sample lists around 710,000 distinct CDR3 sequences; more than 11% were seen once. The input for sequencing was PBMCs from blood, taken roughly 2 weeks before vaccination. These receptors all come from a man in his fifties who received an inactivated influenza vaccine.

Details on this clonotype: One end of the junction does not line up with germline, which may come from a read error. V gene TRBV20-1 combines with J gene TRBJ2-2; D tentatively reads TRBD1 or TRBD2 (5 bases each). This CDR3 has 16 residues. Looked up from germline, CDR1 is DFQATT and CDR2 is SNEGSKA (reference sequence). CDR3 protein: CSARDAGRANTGKLFF. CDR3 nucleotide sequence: TGCAGTGCTAGAGATGCGGGCAGGGCGAACACCGGGAAGCTGTTTTTT.

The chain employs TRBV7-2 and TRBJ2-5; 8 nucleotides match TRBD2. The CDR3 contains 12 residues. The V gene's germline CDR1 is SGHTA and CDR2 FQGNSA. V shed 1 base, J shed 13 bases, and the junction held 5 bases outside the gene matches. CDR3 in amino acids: CASSLVAGGLYF. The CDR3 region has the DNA TGTGCCAGCAGCTTAGTGGCGGGAGGCTTGTACTTC.

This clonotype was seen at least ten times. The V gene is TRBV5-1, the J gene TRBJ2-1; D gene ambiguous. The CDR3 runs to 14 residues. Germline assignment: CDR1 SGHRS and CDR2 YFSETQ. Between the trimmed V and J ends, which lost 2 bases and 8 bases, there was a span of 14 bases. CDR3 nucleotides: TGCGCCAGCAGCTTCCGCGGACGGGCATATGAGCAGTTCTTC. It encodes CASSFRGRAYEQFF.

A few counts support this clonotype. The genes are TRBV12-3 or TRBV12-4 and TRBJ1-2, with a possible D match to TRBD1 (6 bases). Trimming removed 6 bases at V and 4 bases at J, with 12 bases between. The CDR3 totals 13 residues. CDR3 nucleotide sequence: TGTGCCAGCAGGGTGGCAGGGGCCTATGGCTACACCTTC. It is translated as CASRVAGAYGYTF.

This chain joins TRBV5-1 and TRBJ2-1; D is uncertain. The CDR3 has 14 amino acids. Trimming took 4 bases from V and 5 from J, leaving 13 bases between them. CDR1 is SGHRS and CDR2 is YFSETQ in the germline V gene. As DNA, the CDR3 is TGCGCCAGCAGCCAAGGTCCCAGTGACAATGAGCAGTTCTTC. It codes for CASSQGPSDNEQFF.